This TCR beta chain was identified during a study of CD8+CD57+ T cells in acquired aplastic anemia. At the level of the study: The mean DNA yield obtained from sorted CD4+ and CD8+ cells came to around 3 ug.

Whole-study findings and limits: Patients and controls shared over 25 CD8+ CDR3 sequences, which appeared highly expressed in patients and within their immunodominant clones.

Genomic DNA was employed as the template in profiling TCR beta VDJ and CDR3. TCRdb re-derived calls from the reads in MiXCR, one entry per CDR3 protein. Seen here are 200,000 or so distinct CDR3 sequences, less than 60% observed once, and the top ten hold nearly 20%. The CDR3 is 14 residues long. V shed 6 bases and J 2 bases; nucleotides not matched to a gene: 5. Germline values: CDR1 DFQATT, CDR2 SNEGSKA (reference sequence). Of note for this clonotype: What it recognizes is unknown.

Those patients picked for sequencing had displayed CD8+CD57+ cell expansion on flow cytometry. Patients were untreated when blood was sampled. The receptor was derived from a human donor with aplastic anemia. Specimen: sorted CD4+, CD8+, or CD8+CD57+ T cells (not recorded which) from PBMCs. The chain has TRBV20-1 and TRBJ2-5; 11 bases are a match to TRBD2. DNA for the CDR3: TGCAGTGCCCCCATAGCGGGGGGGCAAGAGACCCAGTACTTC. It encodes CSAPIAGGQETQYF.